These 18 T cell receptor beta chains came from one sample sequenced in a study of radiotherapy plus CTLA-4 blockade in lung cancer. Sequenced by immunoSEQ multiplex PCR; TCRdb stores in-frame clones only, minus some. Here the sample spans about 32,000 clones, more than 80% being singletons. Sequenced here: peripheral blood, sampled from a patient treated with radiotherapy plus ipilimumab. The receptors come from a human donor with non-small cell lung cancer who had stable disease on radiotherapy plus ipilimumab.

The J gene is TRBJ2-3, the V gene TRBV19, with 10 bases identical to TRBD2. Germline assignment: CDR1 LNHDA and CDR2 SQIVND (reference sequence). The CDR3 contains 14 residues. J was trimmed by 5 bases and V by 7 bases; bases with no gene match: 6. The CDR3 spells CASNPTSGLDTQYF. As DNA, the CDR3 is TGTGCCAGTAACCCGACTAGCGGGTTAGATACGCAGTATTTT. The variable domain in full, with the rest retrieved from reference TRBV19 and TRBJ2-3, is DGGITQSPKYLFRKEGQNVTLSCEQNLNHDAMYWYRQDPGQGLRLIYYSQIVNDFQKGDIAEGYSVSREKKESFPLTVTSAQKNPTAFYLCASNPTSGLDTQYFGPGTRLTVL.

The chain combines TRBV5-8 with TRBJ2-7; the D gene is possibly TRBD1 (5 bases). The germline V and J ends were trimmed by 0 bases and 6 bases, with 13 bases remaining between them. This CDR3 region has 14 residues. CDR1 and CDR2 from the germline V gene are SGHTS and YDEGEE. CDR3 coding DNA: TGTGCCAGCAGCTTGGCCACAGGTCCTGGCGAGCAGTACTTC. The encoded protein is CASSLATGPGEQYF.

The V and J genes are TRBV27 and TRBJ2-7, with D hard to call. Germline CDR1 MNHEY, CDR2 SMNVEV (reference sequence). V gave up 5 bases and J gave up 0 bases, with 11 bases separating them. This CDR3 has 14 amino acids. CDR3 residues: CASSPEYGSYEQYF. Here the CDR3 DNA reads TGTGCCAGCAGTCCGGAGTACGGCTCCTACGAGCAGTACTTC.

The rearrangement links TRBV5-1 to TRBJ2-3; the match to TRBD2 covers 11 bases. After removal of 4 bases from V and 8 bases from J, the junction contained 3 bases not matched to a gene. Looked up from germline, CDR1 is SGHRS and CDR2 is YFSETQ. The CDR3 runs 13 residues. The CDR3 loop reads CASSLGTSGTQYF. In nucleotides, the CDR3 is TGCGCCAGCAGCCTAGGGACTAGCGGTACGCAGTATTTT.

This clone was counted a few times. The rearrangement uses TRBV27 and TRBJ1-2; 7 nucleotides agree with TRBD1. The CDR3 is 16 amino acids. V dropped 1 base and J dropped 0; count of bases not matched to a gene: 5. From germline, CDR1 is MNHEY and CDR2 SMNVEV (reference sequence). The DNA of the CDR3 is TGTGCCAGCAGTTTATGGGCCGACAGGGCTAACTATGGCTACACCTTC. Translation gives CASSLWADRANYGYTF.

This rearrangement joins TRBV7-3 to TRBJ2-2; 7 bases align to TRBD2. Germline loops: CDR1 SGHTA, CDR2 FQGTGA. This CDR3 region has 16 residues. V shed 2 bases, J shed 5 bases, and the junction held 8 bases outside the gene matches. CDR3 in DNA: TGTGCCAGCAGCTTAGGGTTGGCTAGCGGAACCGGGGAGCTGTTTTTT. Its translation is CASSLGLASGTGELFF.

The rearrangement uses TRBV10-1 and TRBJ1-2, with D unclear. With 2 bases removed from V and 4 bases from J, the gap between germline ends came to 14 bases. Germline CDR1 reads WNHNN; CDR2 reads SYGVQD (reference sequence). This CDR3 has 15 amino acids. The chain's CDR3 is CASSEKGRGGYGYTF. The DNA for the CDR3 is TGCGCCAGCAGTGAGAAGGGCCGGGGTGGCTATGGCTACACCTTC.

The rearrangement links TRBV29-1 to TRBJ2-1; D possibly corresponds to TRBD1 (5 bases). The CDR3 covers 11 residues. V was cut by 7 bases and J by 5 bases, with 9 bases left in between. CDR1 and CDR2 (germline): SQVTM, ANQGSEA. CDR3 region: CSGQLNNEQFF. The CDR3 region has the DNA TGCAGCGGACAGCTCAACAATGAGCAGTTCTTC.

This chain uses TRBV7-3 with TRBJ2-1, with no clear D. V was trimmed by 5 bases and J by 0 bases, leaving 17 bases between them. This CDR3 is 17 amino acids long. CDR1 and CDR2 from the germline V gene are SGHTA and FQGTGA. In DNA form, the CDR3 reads TGTGCCAGCAGCCTCCAACCTATGAAGAGCTCCTACAATGAGCAGTTCTTC. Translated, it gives CASSLQPMKSSYNEQFF. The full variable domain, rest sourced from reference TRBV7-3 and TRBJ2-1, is GAGVSQTPSNKVTEKGKYVELRCDPISGHTALYWYRQSLGQGPEFLIYFQGTGAADDSGLPNDRFFAVRPEGSVSTLKIQRTERGDSAVYLCASSLQPMKSSYNEQFFGPGTRLTVL.

The chain's CDR3 is CASSRTGGEKLFF. The CDR3 nucleotides read TGTGCCAGCAGCAGGACAGGAGGGGAAAAACTGTTTTTT. The chain combines TRBV9 with TRBJ1-4, with 7 bases that match TRBD1. This CDR3 contains 13 residues. V was clipped by 4 bases and J by 8 bases; unmatched bases: 5. The germline V gene encodes CDR1 SGDLS and CDR2 YYNGEE.

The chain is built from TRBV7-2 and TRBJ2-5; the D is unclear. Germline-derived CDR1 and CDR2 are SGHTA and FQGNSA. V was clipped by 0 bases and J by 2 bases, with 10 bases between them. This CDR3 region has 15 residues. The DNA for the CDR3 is TGTGCCAGCAGCTTAGCCCCCACGCGGCAAGAGACCCAGTACTTC. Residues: CASSLAPTRQETQYF.

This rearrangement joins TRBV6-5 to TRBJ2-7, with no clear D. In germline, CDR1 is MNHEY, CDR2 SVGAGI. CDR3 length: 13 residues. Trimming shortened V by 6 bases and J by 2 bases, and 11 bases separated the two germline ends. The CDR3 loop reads CASSTSSPYEQYF. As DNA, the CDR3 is TGTGCCAGCAGCACTTCGTCCCCCTACGAGCAGTACTTC.

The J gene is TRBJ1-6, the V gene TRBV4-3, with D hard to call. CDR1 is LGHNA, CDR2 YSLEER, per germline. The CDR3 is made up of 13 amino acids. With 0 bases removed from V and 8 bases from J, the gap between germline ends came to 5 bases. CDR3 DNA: TGCGCCAGCAGCCAAGATCCCTATTCACCCCTCCACTTT. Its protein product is CASSQDPYSPLHF.

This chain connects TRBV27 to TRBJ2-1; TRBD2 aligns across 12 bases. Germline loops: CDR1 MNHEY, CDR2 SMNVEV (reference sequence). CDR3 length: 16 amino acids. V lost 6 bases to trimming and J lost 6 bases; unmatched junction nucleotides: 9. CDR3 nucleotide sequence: TGTGCCAGCAGACCGACGGGACTAGCGGGCCTCAATGAGCAGTTCTTC. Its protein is CASRPTGLAGLNEQFF.

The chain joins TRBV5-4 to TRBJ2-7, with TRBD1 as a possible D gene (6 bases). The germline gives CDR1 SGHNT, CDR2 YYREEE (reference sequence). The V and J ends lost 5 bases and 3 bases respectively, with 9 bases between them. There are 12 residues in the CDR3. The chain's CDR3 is CASSQDSYEQYF. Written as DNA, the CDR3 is TGTGCCAGCAGTCAGGACAGCTACGAGCAGTACTTC.

The CDR3, as DNA: TGTGCCAGTAGGATAAAGGGACTAGCGGGAAGTAATGAGCAGTTCTTC. Translation gives CASRIKGLAGSNEQFF. The chain joins TRBV19 to TRBJ2-1, with TRBD2 matching 13 bases. The CDR3 spans 16 residues. CDR1 is LNHDA, CDR2 SQIVND, per germline (reference sequence). With V trimmed by 6 bases and J by 7 bases, 9 bases remained unmatched.

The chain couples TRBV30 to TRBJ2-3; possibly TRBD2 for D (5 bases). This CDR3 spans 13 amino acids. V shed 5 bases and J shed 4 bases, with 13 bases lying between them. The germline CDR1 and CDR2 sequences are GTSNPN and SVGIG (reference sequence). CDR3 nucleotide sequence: TGTGCCTGGGGAAAGAGGGCCCCAGATACGCAGTATTTT. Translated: CAWGKRAPDTQYF.

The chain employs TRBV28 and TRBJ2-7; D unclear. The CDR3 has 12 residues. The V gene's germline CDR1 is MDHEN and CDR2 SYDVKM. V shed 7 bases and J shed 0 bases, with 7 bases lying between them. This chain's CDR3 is CASIRSSYEQYF. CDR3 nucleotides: TGTGCCAGCATAAGGAGCTCCTACGAGCAGTACTTC.